This T cell receptor beta chain originates from a study of T cells in Graves' hyperthyroidism and ophthalmopathy. V was clipped by 4 bases and J by 9 bases; unmatched bases: 12. Germline V gene data show CDR1 as SGHAT and CDR2 as FQNNGV. This CDR3 has 15 amino acids. There are many counts of this clonotype. TCR beta CDR3 regions were amplified from RNA transcripts. Researchers ran a first-round RT-PCR on the TCR CDR3 using the HTBI primer set. TCRdb redid the calling of the multiplex PCR reads with MiXCR, one entry per CDR3 protein. The sample records approximately 400,000 distinct CDR3 sequences, approximately 14% being singletons.

This sequence was found in a young woman with Graves' hyperthyroidism. The rearrangement joins TRBV11-2 to TRBJ1-3; TRBD1 matches at 7 bases. Sequencing was carried out using blood. The CDR3 DNA sequence: TGTGCCAGCAGCTCAAACAGGGGCCGGGGAGGCACCATATATTTT. It translates to CASSSNRGRGGTIYF.